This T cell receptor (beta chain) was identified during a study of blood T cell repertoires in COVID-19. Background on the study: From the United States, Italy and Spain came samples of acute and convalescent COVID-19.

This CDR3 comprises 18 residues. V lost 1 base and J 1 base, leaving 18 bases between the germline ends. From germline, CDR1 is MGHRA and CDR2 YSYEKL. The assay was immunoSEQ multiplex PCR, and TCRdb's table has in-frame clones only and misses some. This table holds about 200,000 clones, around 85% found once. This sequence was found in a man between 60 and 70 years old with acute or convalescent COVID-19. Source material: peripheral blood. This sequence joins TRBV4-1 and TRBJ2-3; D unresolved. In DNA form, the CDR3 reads TGCGCCAGCAGCCAAGCCATCGTAATGCAGCAGGGCACAGATACGCAGTATTTT. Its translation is CASSQAIVMQQGTDTQYF.